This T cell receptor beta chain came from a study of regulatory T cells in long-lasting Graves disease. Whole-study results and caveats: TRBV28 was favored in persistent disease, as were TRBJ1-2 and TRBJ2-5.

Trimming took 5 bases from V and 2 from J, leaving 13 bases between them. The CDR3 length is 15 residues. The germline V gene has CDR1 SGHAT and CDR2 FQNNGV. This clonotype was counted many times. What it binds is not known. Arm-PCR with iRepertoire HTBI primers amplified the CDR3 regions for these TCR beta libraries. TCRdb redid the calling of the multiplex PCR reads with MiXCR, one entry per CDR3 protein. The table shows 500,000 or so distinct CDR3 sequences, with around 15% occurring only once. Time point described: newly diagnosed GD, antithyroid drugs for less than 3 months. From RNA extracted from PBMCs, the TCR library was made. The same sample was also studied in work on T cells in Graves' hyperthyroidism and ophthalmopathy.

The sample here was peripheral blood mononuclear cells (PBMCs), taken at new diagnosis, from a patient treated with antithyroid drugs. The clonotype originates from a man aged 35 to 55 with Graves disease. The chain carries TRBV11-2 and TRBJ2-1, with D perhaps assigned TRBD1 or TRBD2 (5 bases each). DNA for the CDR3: TGTGCCAGCAGCACAGGCCCGGGGCCCTACAATGAGCAGTTCTTC. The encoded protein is CASSTGPGPYNEQFF.